The rows below give T cell receptor beta chains drawn from one sample of a study of shared clonotypes between healthy human individuals. The assay was immunoSEQ multiplex PCR, and TCRdb's table has in-frame clones only and misses some. The sample carries 2 million to 2.5 million clones, 85% to 95% recorded once. The sample consisted of naive CD4+ T cells from PBMCs. These receptors were taken from a man younger than 30 in good health. Some clones in this sample may be carry-over from other donors' samples. CDR3s include the opening cysteine and the closing phenylalanine or tryptophan. D genes are given only for firm matches. Where a row states a size, it is once, few, many or the class of an expanded clone; other rows omit it.

abundance,j_gene,d_gene,v_gene,CDR3aa,CDR3nt
NA,TRBJ1-1,NA,TRBV25-1,CASSDDLPGRTEAFF,TGTGCCAGCAGTGATGATCTCCCAGGGCGGACTGAAGCTTTCTTT
NA,TRBJ2-5,NA,TRBV18,CASSPLRGDALETQYF,TGTGCCAGCTCACCACTGAGGGGGGACGCCTTAGAGACCCAGTACTTC
NA,TRBJ2-3,TRBD2,TRBV19,CASSIYLAGAGTDTQYF,TGTGCCAGTAGTATTTATCTAGCGGGAGCGGGTACAGATACGCAGTATTTT
NA,TRBJ2-5,NA,TRBV5-1,CASSLESYSQETQYF,TGCGCCAGCAGCTTGGAATCTTACAGTCAAGAGACCCAGTACTTC
NA,TRBJ2-7,TRBD2,TRBV5-5,CASSLALTSGEEYEQYF,TGTGCCAGCAGCTTGGCCCTGACTAGCGGGGAGGAGTACGAGCAGTACTTC
NA,TRBJ2-5,NA,TRBV9,CASSPGFQETQYF,TGTGCCAGCAGCCCGGGCTTCCAAGAGACCCAGTACTTC
NA,TRBJ2-7,TRBD2,TRBV7-2,CASSFGGALNYEQYF,TGTGCCAGCAGCTTCGGGGGGGCACTAAACTACGAGCAGTACTTC
NA,TRBJ1-2,NA,TRBV6-5,CASSYSRKGPYGYTF,TGTGCCAGCAGTTACTCCCGGAAGGGCCCCTATGGCTACACCTTC
NA,TRBJ2-7,TRBD1,TRBV25-1,CASSVSGTGIRKQYF,TGTGCCAGCAGTGTCTCGGGGACAGGGATCCGGAAGCAGTACTTC
NA,TRBJ2-7,NA,TRBV28,CASSTGTGAYEQYF,TGTGCCAGCAGTACCGGGACTGGGGCCTACGAGCAGTACTTC
NA,TRBJ2-3,NA,TRBV27,CASSFLRQGRTDTQYF,TGTGCCAGCAGTTTTCTTCGGCAGGGTCGCACAGATACGCAGTATTTT
few,TRBJ1-1,NA,TRBV11-2,CASSSPGEAFF,TGTGCCAGCAGCTCCCCCGGGGAGGCTTTCTTT
NA,TRBJ2-7,TRBD2,TRBV29-1,CSVEGGLAASKQYF,TGCAGCGTTGAAGGGGGACTAGCGGCCTCAAAACAGTACTTC
NA,TRBJ1-4,TRBD1,TRBV5-1,CASSLATGANEKLFF,TGCGCCAGCAGCTTGGCGACAGGGGCTAATGAAAAACTGTTTTTT
few,TRBJ1-2,TRBD1,TRBV27,CASSSTGVGGYTF,TGTGCCAGCAGTTCGACAGGGGTTGGTGGCTACACCTTC
NA,TRBJ1-2,NA,TRBV11-2,CASSSAGLARGYGYTF,TGTGCCAGCAGCTCCGCAGGGTTGGCGCGCGGCTATGGCTACACCTTC
once,TRBJ1-4,NA,TRBV18,CASSRSDRNEKLFF,TGTGCCAGCTCACGCTCCGACAGAAATGAAAAACTGTTTTTT
NA,TRBJ1-6,TRBD1,TRBV6-1,CASSEINRGGSPLHF,TGTGCCAGCAGTGAAATAAACAGGGGAGGTTCACCCCTCCACTTT
NA,TRBJ2-5,NA,TRBV14,CASSQDLNPVETQYF,TGTGCCAGCAGCCAAGACTTGAACCCCGTAGAGACCCAGTACTTC
once,TRBJ2-5,TRBD2,TRBV7-3,CASRLAGGHETQYF,TGTGCCAGCAGGTTAGCGGGAGGACATGAGACCCAGTACTTC
NA,TRBJ2-7,TRBD1,TRBV7-3,CASSLGRGRSYEQYF,TGTGCCAGCAGCTTAGGCAGGGGGCGCTCCTACGAGCAGTACTTC
NA,TRBJ1-2,NA,TRBV5-5,CASSLPLAGSYGYTF,TGTGCCAGCAGCTTACCCCTGGCGGGTAGCTATGGCTACACCTTC
NA,TRBJ2-5,TRBD2,TRBV2,CASIGLAGNQETQYF,TGTGCCAGCATCGGACTAGCGGGAAACCAAGAGACCCAGTACTTC
NA,TRBJ1-2,NA,TRBV28,CASSLPRVTDGYTF,TGTGCCAGCAGTTTACCCAGGGTGACGGATGGCTACACCTTC
once,TRBJ2-7,NA,TRBV28,CASKVKVNYEQYF,TGTGCCAGCAAAGTCAAGGTGAACTACGAGCAGTACTTC
NA,TRBJ1-4,TRBD1,TRBV5-4,CASSVGQGNEKLFF,TGTGCCAGCAGCGTGGGACAGGGAAATGAAAAACTGTTTTTT
NA,TRBJ1-1,NA,TRBV28,CASSFLRAKSTEAFF,TGTGCCAGCAGTTTTCTTCGGGCTAAGAGCACTGAAGCTTTCTTT
NA,TRBJ1-2,NA,TRBV27,CASSPHGGARGYTF,TGTGCCAGCAGTCCCCATGGGGGGGCGAGAGGCTACACCTTC
once,TRBJ1-6,NA,TRBV29-1,CSILQGSNSPLHF,TGCAGCATATTACAGGGATCCAATTCACCCCTCCACTTT
NA,TRBJ2-7,TRBD2,TRBV4-1,CASSQPLAGPGGYEQYF,TGCGCCAGCAGCCAACCACTAGCGGGCCCGGGGGGCTACGAGCAGTACTTC
few,TRBJ1-2,NA,TRBV7-9,CASSLELGGYTF,TGTGCCAGCAGCCTCGAGCTGGGTGGCTACACCTTC
NA,TRBJ2-7,NA,TRBV10-1,CASSGRGHEQYF,TGCGCCAGCAGTGGCAGGGGCCACGAGCAGTACTTC
NA,TRBJ1-1,NA,TRBV29-1,CSVEGQRNTEAFF,TGCAGCGTTGAAGGACAGCGGAACACTGAAGCTTTCTTT
NA,TRBJ2-7,NA,TRBV7-8,CASSLRVTGTLAEQYF,TGTGCCAGCAGCTTAAGAGTCACCGGGACTTTGGCCGAGCAGTACTTC
NA,TRBJ2-1,NA,TRBV11-2,CASSLGRSYNEQFF,TGTGCCAGCAGCTTAGGTCGCAGCTACAATGAGCAGTTCTTC
NA,TRBJ2-6,TRBD2,TRBV11-2,CASSFFSGRSGANVLTF,TGTGCCAGCAGCTTCTTCTCCGGGAGGTCTGGGGCCAACGTCCTGACTTTC
NA,TRBJ1-1,TRBD1,TRBV5-1,CASSWGSGTVEAFF,TGCGCCAGCAGCTGGGGCTCCGGGACAGTCGAAGCTTTCTTT
NA,TRBJ2-3,NA,TRBV5-1,CASSLAAEGTDTQYF,TGCGCCAGCAGCTTGGCGGCGGAGGGCACAGATACGCAGTATTTT
NA,TRBJ1-5,NA,TRBV28,CAGGPRGTHSNQPQHF,TGTGCCGGGGGGCCCAGGGGAACCCATAGCAATCAGCCCCAGCATTTT
few,TRBJ1-1,NA,TRBV2,CATAPGAARRAFF,TGTGCCACCGCACCGGGGGCAGCCCGAAGAGCTTTCTTT
NA,TRBJ2-3,NA,TRBV25-1,CASSARRDTQYF,TGTGCCAGCAGTGCCCGACGGGATACGCAGTATTTT
NA,TRBJ1-2,NA,TRBV5-1,CASRTADEGYTF,TGCGCCAGCCGGACAGCGGACGAGGGCTACACCTTC
NA,TRBJ2-3,TRBD2,TRBV5-6,CASSLQREGDTDTQYF,TGTGCCAGCAGCCTCCAGCGGGAGGGGGACACAGATACGCAGTATTTT
once,TRBJ2-7,NA,TRBV5-1,CASSPGLPRGRHEQYF,TGCGCCAGCAGCCCGGGATTGCCCCGGGGCAGGCACGAGCAGTACTTC
NA,TRBJ2-7,TRBD1,TRBV6-5,CASSYSGTGLYEQYF,TGTGCCAGCAGTTACTCTGGGACAGGGCTGTACGAGCAGTACTTC
NA,TRBJ1-2,TRBD1,TRBV7-2,CASSTQQGAFYGYTF,TGTGCCAGCAGCACCCAACAGGGGGCCTTCTATGGCTACACCTTC
NA,TRBJ2-1,NA,TRBV7-3,CASSPPSESQIKFF,TGTGCCAGCAGCCCTCCCTCGGAAAGCCAAATTAAGTTCTTC
once,TRBJ2-3,NA,TRBV5-1,CASSHSGTTGDTQYF,TGCGCCAGCAGCCATAGCGGTACCACCGGAGATACGCAGTATTTT
NA,TRBJ2-2,TRBD2,TRBV7-2,CASSLGGRASGRNTGELFF,TGTGCCAGCAGCTTAGGGGGGAGAGCTAGCGGGCGGAACACCGGGGAGCTGTTTTTT
NA,TRBJ1-2,NA,TRBV28,CASSGGAGIGYYGYTF,TGTGCCAGCAGCGGGGGGGCAGGGATTGGATACTATGGCTACACCTTC
NA,TRBJ1-5,NA,TRBV6-6,CASSQRAGGSNQPQHF,TGTGCCAGCAGTCAACGTGCGGGGGGAAGCAATCAGCCCCAGCATTTT
NA,TRBJ1-4,NA,TRBV5-8,CASSSKKGRPNEKLFF,TGTGCCAGCAGCTCTAAAAAAGGGCGGCCTAATGAAAAACTGTTTTTT
NA,TRBJ2-7,TRBD2,TRBV11-2,CASSLPTSGSVYEQYF,TGTGCCAGCAGCTTACCGACTAGCGGGAGTGTCTACGAGCAGTACTTC
once,TRBJ2-1,NA,TRBV29-1,CSAVAGLTYNEQFF,TGCAGCGCAGTGGCAGGGTTAACCTACAATGAGCAGTTCTTC
NA,TRBJ2-3,TRBD2,TRBV27,CASSLGGSLGRATDTQYF,TGTGCCAGCAGTTTAGGGGGATCCCTAGGGAGGGCCACAGATACGCAGTATTTT
NA,TRBJ2-6,NA,TRBV25-1,CASSELSTSGANVLTF,TGTGCCAGCAGTGAATTGAGCACCTCTGGGGCCAACGTCCTGACTTTC
NA,TRBJ2-1,TRBD2,TRBV11-2,CASSPDAGGRLDEQFF,TGTGCCAGCAGCCCGGATGCGGGGGGCAGGCTGGATGAGCAGTTCTTC
once,TRBJ1-1,TRBD1,TRBV6-5,CAAQGTGTGGTEAFF,TGTGCCGCCCAGGGGACCGGGACAGGGGGCACTGAAGCTTTCTTT
NA,TRBJ2-1,TRBD1,TRBV9,CASSVGTAYNEQFF,TGTGCCAGCAGCGTCGGGACAGCCTACAATGAGCAGTTCTTC